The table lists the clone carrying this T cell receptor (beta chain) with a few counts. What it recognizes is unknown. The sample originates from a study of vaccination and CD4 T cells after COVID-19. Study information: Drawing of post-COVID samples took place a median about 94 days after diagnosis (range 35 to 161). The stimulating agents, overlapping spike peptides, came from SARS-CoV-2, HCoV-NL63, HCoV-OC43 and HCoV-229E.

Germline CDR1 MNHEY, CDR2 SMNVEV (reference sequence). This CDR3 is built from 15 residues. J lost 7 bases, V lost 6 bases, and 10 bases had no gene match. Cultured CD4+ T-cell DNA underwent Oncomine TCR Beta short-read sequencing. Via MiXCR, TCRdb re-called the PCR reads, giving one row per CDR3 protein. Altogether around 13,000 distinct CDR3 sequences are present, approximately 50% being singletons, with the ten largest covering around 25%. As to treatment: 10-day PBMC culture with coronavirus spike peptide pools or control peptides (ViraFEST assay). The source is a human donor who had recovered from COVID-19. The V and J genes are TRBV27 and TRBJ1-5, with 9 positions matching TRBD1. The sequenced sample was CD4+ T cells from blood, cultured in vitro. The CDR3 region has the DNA TGTGCCAGCAGCCTGGGACAGGGTTTTTCCCAGCCCCAGCATTTT. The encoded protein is CASSLGQGFSQPQHF.